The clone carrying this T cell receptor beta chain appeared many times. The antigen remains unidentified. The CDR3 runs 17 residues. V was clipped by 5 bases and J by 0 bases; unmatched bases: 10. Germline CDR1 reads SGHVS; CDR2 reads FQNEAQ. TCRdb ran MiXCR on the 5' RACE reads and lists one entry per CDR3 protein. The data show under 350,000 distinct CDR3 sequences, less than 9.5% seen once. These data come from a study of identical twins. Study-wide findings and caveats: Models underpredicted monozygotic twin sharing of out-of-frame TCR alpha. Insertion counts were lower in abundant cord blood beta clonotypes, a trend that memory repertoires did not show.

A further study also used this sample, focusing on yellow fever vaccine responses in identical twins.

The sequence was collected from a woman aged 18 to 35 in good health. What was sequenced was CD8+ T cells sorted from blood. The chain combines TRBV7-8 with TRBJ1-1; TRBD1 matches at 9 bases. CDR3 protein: CASSATRDREMNTEAFF. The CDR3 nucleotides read TGTGCCAGCAGCGCAACCCGGGACAGGGAAATGAACACTGAAGCTTTCTTT.